A selection of T cell receptor beta chains follows, all from one sample in a study of cytomegalovirus exposure and HLA in healthy donors. Sequenced by immunoSEQ multiplex PCR; TCRdb stores in-frame clones only, minus some. This sample has about 90,000 clones, with 70% to 90% found just once. The material sequenced was PBMCs. These receptors all come from a man younger than 30 in good health and CMV-seronegative. CDR3s include the opening cysteine and the closing phenylalanine or tryptophan. The D gene is left open where the match is weak. A row's size may be missing; if present it is once, few, many or a size class.

v_gene: TRBV7-9; j_gene: TRBJ1-1; d_gene: NA; abundance: once; CDR3aa: CASSSGRGTMNTEAFF; CDR3nt: TGTGCCAGCAGTTCCGGACGGGGGACCATGAACACTGAAGCTTTCTTT
v_gene: TRBV28; j_gene: TRBJ1-2; d_gene: NA; abundance: NA; CDR3aa: CASAIRRGNYGYTF; CDR3nt: TGTGCCAGTGCAATTAGACGGGGGAACTATGGCTACACCTTC
v_gene: TRBV5-8; j_gene: TRBJ1-5; d_gene: TRBD1; abundance: NA; CDR3aa: CASSLLDRGVRGNQPQHF; CDR3nt: TGTGCCAGCAGCTTGCTCGACAGGGGGGTGAGAGGCAATCAGCCCCAGCATTTT
v_gene: TRBV29-1; j_gene: TRBJ2-5; d_gene: NA; abundance: NA; CDR3aa: CSAAPSQETQYF; CDR3nt: TGCAGCGCCGCCCCGAGTCAAGAGACCCAGTACTTC
v_gene: TRBV28; j_gene: TRBJ2-3; d_gene: TRBD2; abundance: NA; CDR3aa: CASSHKRGPGATDTQYF; CDR3nt: TGTGCCAGCAGCCATAAGCGGGGGCCTGGGGCCACAGATACGCAGTATTTT
v_gene: TRBV5-4; j_gene: TRBJ1-1; d_gene: TRBD1; abundance: NA; CDR3aa: CASSSPQGAGTEAFF; CDR3nt: TGTGCCAGCAGTTCCCCACAGGGGGCGGGCACCGAAGCTTTCTTT
v_gene: TRBV7-2; j_gene: TRBJ2-5; d_gene: TRBD1; abundance: NA; CDR3aa: CASSRRQGRESQYF; CDR3nt: TGTGCCAGCAGCCGCCGACAGGGGCGAGAGTCCCAGTACTTC
v_gene: TRBV6-5; j_gene: TRBJ2-3; d_gene: TRBD1; abundance: NA; CDR3aa: CASRNNRGDTQYF; CDR3nt: TGTGCCAGCAGAAACAACAGGGGAGATACGCAGTATTTT
v_gene: TRBV14; j_gene: TRBJ1-1; d_gene: NA; abundance: NA; CDR3aa: CASSLQGTEAFF; CDR3nt: TGTGCCAGCAGCCTCCAGGGCACTGAAGCTTTCTTT
v_gene: TRBV19; j_gene: TRBJ2-7; d_gene: NA; abundance: once; CDR3aa: CASSERRSSYEQYF; CDR3nt: TGTGCCAGTAGTGAGCGGCGCAGCTCCTACGAGCAGTACTTC
v_gene: TRBV5-1; j_gene: TRBJ1-3; d_gene: NA; abundance: NA; CDR3aa: CASSLGATSGNTIYF; CDR3nt: TGCGCCAGCAGCTTAGGGGCCACCTCTGGAAACACCATATATTTT
v_gene: TRBV2; j_gene: TRBJ2-7; d_gene: NA; abundance: NA; CDR3aa: CASSGAVNYEQYF; CDR3nt: TGTGCCAGCAGTGGGGCAGTGAACTACGAGCAGTACTTC
v_gene: TRBV5-1; j_gene: TRBJ2-7; d_gene: NA; abundance: NA; CDR3aa: CASSWGGGENYEQYF; CDR3nt: TGCGCCAGCAGTTGGGGCGGCGGAGAGAACTACGAGCAGTACTTC
v_gene: TRBV5-1; j_gene: TRBJ2-7; d_gene: TRBD2; abundance: NA; CDR3aa: CASSSAGTSYEQYF; CDR3nt: TGCGCCAGCAGCTCAGCCGGGACTAGCTACGAGCAGTATTTC
v_gene: TRBV5-4; j_gene: TRBJ2-1; d_gene: NA; abundance: NA; CDR3aa: CASSQGGGSRNEQFF; CDR3nt: TGTGCCAGCAGTCAGGGTGGGGGCTCAAGGAATGAGCAGTTCTTC
v_gene: TRBV7-8; j_gene: TRBJ2-5; d_gene: NA; abundance: few; CDR3aa: CASSSSPRGTQYF; CDR3nt: TGTGCCAGCAGCTCGAGCCCTAGAGGGACCCAGTACTTC
v_gene: TRBV7-2; j_gene: TRBJ1-3; d_gene: NA; abundance: NA; CDR3aa: CASSFGQAGNTIYF; CDR3nt: TGTGCCAGCAGCTTTGGCCAGGCTGGAAACACCATATATTTT
v_gene: TRBV5-1; j_gene: TRBJ2-2; d_gene: NA; abundance: NA; CDR3aa: CASSFRGYTGELFF; CDR3nt: TGCGCCAGCAGCTTCCGGGGGTACACCGGGGAGCTGTTTTTT
v_gene: TRBV27; j_gene: TRBJ2-3; d_gene: TRBD1; abundance: NA; CDR3aa: CATRKQGSTDTQYF; CDR3nt: TGTGCCACCAGAAAACAGGGGAGCACAGATACGCAGTATTTT
v_gene: TRBV7-9; j_gene: TRBJ2-5; d_gene: TRBD2; abundance: once; CDR3aa: CASSLIVSSGSETQYF; CDR3nt: TGTGCCAGCAGCTTGATCGTTTCTAGCGGGAGCGAGACCCAGTACTTC
v_gene: TRBV6-4; j_gene: TRBJ2-3; d_gene: NA; abundance: NA; CDR3aa: CASRQGLSPSDTQYF; CDR3nt: TGTGCCAGCAGACAGGGCCTCTCGCCCTCAGATACGCAGTATTTT
v_gene: TRBV6-1; j_gene: TRBJ2-1; d_gene: NA; abundance: NA; CDR3aa: CASSERAYNEQFF; CDR3nt: TGTGCCAGCAGTGAGCGGGCCTACAATGAGCAGTTCTTC
v_gene: TRBV5-1; j_gene: TRBJ2-2; d_gene: NA; abundance: NA; CDR3aa: CASSLAGSGTGELFF; CDR3nt: TGCGCCAGCAGCTTGGCCGGGTCCGGCACCGGGGAGCTGTTTTTT